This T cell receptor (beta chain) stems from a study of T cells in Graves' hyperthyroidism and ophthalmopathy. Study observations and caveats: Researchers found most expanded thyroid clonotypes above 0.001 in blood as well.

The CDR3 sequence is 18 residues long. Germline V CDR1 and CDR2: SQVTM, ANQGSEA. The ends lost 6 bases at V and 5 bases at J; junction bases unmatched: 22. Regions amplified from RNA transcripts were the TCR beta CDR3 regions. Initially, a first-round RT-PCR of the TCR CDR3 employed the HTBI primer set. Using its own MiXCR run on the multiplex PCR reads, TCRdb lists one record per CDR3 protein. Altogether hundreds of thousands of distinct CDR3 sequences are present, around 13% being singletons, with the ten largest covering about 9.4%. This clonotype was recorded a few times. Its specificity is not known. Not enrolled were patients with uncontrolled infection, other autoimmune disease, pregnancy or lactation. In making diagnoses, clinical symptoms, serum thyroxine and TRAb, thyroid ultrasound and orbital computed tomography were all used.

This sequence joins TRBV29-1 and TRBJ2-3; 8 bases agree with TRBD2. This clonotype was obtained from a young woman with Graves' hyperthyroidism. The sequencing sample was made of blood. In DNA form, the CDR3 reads TGCAGCGTCAACCCCAGACGGGGGGGGAACCTGGTTAAAGATACGCAGTATTTT. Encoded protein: CSVNPRRGGNLVKDTQYF.